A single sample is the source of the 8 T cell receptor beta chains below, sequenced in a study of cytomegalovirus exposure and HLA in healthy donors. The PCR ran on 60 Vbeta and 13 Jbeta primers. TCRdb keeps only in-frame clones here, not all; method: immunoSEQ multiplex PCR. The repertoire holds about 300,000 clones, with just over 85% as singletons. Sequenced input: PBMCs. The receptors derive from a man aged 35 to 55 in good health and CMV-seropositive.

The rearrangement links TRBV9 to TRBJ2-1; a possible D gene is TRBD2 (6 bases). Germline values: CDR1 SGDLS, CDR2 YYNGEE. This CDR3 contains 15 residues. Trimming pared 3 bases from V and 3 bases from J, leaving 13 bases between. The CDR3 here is CASSETGTHYNEQFF. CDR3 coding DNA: TGTGCCAGCAGCGAGACCGGGACTCACTACAATGAGCAGTTCTTC.

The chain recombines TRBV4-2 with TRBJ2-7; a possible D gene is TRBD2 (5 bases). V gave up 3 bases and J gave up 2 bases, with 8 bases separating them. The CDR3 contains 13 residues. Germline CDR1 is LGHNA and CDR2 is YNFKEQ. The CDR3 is CASSQVGAYEQYF. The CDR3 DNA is TGTGCCAGCAGCCAGGTCGGGGCCTACGAGCAGTACTTC.

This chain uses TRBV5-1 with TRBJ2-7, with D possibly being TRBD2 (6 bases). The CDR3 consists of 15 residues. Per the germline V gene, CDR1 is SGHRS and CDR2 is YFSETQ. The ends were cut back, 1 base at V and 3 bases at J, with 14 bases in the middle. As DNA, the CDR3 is TGCGCCAGCAGCTTGTTTCCTAGCGCTAACTACGAGCAGTACTTC. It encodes CASSLFPSANYEQYF.

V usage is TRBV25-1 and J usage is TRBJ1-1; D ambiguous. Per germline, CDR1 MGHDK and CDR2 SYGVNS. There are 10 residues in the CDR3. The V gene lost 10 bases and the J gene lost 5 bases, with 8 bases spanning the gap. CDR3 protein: CATAETEAFF. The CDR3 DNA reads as TGTGCCACCGCGGAGACTGAAGCTTTCTTT.

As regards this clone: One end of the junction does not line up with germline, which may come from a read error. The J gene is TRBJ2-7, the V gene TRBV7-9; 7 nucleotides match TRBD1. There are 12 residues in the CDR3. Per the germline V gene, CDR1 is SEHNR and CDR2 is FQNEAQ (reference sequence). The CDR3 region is CSSEDRTYEQYF. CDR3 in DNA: TGTTCCAGCGAGGACAGGACCTACGAGCAGTACTTC. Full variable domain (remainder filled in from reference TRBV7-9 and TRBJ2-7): DTGVSQNPRHKITKRGQNVTFRCDPISEHNRLYWYRQTLGQGPEFLTYFQNEAQLEKSRLLSDRFSAERPKGSFSTLEIQRTEQGDSAMYLCSSEDRTYEQYFGPGTRLTVT.

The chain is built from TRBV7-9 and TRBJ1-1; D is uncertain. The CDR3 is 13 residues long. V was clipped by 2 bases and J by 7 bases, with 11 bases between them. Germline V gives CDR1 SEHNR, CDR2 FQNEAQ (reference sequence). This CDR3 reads CASSLSLDYEAFF. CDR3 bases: TGTGCCAGCAGCTTATCATTAGACTATGAAGCTTTCTTT.

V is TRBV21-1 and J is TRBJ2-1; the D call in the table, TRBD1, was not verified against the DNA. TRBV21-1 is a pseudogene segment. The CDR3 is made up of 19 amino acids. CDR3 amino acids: CASSKVLGLDRSLSNEQFF. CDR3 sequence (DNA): TGTGCCAGCAGCAAAGTTCTAGGTCTGGACAGATCCCTCTCCAATGAGCAGTTCTTC.

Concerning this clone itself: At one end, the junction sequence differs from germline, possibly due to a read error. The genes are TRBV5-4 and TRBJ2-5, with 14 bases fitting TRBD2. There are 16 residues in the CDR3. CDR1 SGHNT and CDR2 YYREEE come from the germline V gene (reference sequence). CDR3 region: CAGSSTSGRAGETQYF. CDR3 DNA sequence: TGTGCCGGCAGCTCGACTAGCGGGAGGGCCGGGGAGACCCAGTACTTC.